Below are 11 T cell receptor beta chains sequenced from a single sample in a study of blood T cell repertoires in COVID-19. Assay: immunoSEQ multiplex PCR; the TCRdb copy retains only in-frame clones and omits some. The data hold about 240,000 clones, with 86% observed a single time. The sample consisted of peripheral blood. These receptors all stem from an older man with acute or convalescent COVID-19.

The rearrangement links TRBV7-2 to TRBJ2-5; TRBD2 is a possible D gene (6 bases). CDR1 is SGHTA and CDR2 is FQGNSA in the germline V gene. Between the trimmed V and J ends, which lost 5 bases and 2 bases, there was a span of 12 bases. The CDR3 totals 14 residues. CDR3 residues: CASSPTGTQETQYF. The CDR3 region has the DNA TGTGCCAGCAGCCCCACCGGGACTCAAGAGACCCAGTACTTC.

CDR3 amino acids: CASSLRRGQPQHF. The CDR3 DNA sequence: TGTGCCAGCAGTTTGCGCAGAGGGCAGCCCCAGCATTTT. The chain uses TRBV28 and TRBJ1-5; D ambiguous. There are 13 residues in the CDR3. The V gene's germline CDR1 is MDHEN and CDR2 SYDVKM. Trimming pared 3 bases from V and 7 bases from J, leaving 10 bases between.

The gene calls are TRBV3-1 (or the pseudogene TRBV3-2) and TRBJ1-3; TRBD1 agrees at 8 bases. V was clipped by 2 bases and J by 0 bases; unmatched bases: 3. CDR1 and CDR2 from the germline V gene are LGHDT and YNNKEL (reference sequence). The CDR3 is made up of 16 amino acids. As DNA, the CDR3 is TGTGCCAGCAGCCAATCCGACAGGGGCTCTGGAAACACCATATATTTT. This codes for CASSQSDRGSGNTIYF.

This chain connects TRBV7-3 to TRBJ2-1; D perhaps matches TRBD1 (5 bases). Germline CDR1 SGHTA, CDR2 FQGTGA. Trimming took off 1 base at V and 8 bases at J, with 21 bases between the two ends. CDR3 length equals 17 residues. The CDR3 DNA follows: TGTGCCAGCAGCTTAAAGCCAGCCCAGCAGGGATTCTATGAGCAGTTCTTC. This codes for CASSLKPAQQGFYEQFF.

The V and J genes are TRBV5-6 and TRBJ1-4; perhaps TRBD1 as D (6 bases). CDR1 is SGHDT, CDR2 YYEEEE, per germline. V was pared by 3 bases and J by 0 bases, with 18 bases between. CDR3 length: 18 amino acids. DNA for the CDR3: TGTGCCAGCAGCTCGCGCGGACAGTTGATCCCAACTAATGAAAAACTGTTTTTT. Encoded protein: CASSSRGQLIPTNEKLFF.

The V gene is TRBV10-3, the J gene TRBJ1-6, with unresolved D. The V end lost 10 bases, the J end lost 5 bases, and 15 bases lay between the germline ends. This CDR3 comprises 14 residues. Germline assignment: CDR1 ENHRY and CDR2 SYGVKD. The CDR3 here is CATRPREDNSPLHF. The DNA of the CDR3 is TGTGCCACAAGACCCCGGGAAGATAATTCACCCCTCCACTTT.

The chain couples TRBV15 to TRBJ1-4, with D perhaps TRBD1 (6 bases). V was pared by 5 bases and J by 5 bases, with 15 bases between. The length of the CDR3 is 15 residues. The germline CDR1 and CDR2 sequences are LNHNV and YYDKDF (reference sequence). CDR3 sequence (DNA): TGTGCCACCAGCCCCCGGGACACGGCCAATGAAAAACTGTTTTTT. Translating gives CATSPRDTANEKLFF.

This clone was counted between two and nine times. The V gene is TRBV13, the J gene TRBJ2-1, with 9 bases lining up with TRBD2. This CDR3 has 14 amino acids. V trimming: 1 base; J trimming: 10 bases; junction bases outside the gene matches: 5. Germline CDR1 reads PRHDT; CDR2 reads FYEKMQ (reference sequence). CDR3 DNA sequence: TGTGCCAGCAGCTTAGTGGGACTAGCTAACGAGCAGTTCTTC. This sequence encodes CASSLVGLANEQFF.

The chain is built from TRBV15 and TRBJ2-1; D is uncertain. The CDR3 covers 17 residues. The V gene's germline CDR1 is LNHNV and CDR2 YYDKDF (reference sequence). V shed 0 bases and J shed 2 bases, with 14 bases lying between them. CDR3: CATSRDSVESTYNEQFF. The CDR3 DNA follows: TGTGCCACCAGCAGAGATTCGGTGGAGAGCACCTACAATGAGCAGTTCTTC.

The rearrangement links TRBV28 to TRBJ2-3; D may be TRBD1 (7 bases). Trimming removed 2 bases from V and 3 bases from J, with 15 bases in between. The CDR3 totals 16 residues. Germline CDR1 reads MDHEN; CDR2 reads SYDVKM. The CDR3 loop is CASSLRQGGSTDTQYF. The CDR3 DNA is TGTGCCAGCAGTTTAAGACAGGGAGGTTCGACAGATACGCAGTATTTT.

The chain carries TRBV3-1 (or the pseudogene TRBV3-2) and TRBJ1-1; D not resolved. CDR1 is LGHDT, CDR2 YNNKEL, per germline (reference sequence). V lost 3 bases and J 5 bases, leaving 10 bases between the germline ends. This CDR3 comprises 13 residues. This CDR3 reads CASSQGRGTEAFF. DNA for the CDR3: TGTGCCAGCAGCCAGGGTCGGGGTACTGAAGCTTTCTTT.